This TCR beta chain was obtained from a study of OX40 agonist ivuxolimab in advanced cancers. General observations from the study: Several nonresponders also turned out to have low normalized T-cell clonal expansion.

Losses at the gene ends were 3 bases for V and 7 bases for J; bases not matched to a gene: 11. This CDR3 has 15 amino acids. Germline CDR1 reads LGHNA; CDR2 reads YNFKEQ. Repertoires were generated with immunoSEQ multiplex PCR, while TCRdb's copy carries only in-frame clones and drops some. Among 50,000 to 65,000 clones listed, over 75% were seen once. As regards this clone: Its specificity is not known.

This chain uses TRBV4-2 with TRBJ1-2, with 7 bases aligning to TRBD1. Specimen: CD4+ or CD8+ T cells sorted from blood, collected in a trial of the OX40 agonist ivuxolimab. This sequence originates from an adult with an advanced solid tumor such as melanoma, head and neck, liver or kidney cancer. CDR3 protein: CASSHAPDRAGGYTF. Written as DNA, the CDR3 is TGTGCCAGCAGCCACGCACCCGACAGGGCGGGTGGCTACACCTTC.